This section outlines one T cell receptor (beta chain) sequence together with its context. This record comes from a study of blood T cell repertoires in COVID-19. Here immunoSEQ multiplex PCR was the method, and the copy in TCRdb shows in-frame clones only, minus some. Found here are 200,000 or so clones, about 80% of them singletons; the top ten hold 1.5% to 2%. The length of the CDR3 is 14 residues. The V and J ends lost 6 bases and 9 bases, in that order; junction bases with no gene match: 6. In germline, CDR1 is MNHNY, CDR2 SVGAGI (reference sequence). V and J are TRBV6-6 and TRBJ1-6; 9 nucleotides agree with TRBD1. The sample was PBMCs or T cells enriched from blood (not recorded which). The sequence came from a man aged 55 to 70 who had recovered from COVID-19. The CDR3 DNA reads TGTGCCAGCAGCTCCCAGACAGGGGGTTCACCCCTCCACTTT. This translates into CASSSQTGGSPLHF.